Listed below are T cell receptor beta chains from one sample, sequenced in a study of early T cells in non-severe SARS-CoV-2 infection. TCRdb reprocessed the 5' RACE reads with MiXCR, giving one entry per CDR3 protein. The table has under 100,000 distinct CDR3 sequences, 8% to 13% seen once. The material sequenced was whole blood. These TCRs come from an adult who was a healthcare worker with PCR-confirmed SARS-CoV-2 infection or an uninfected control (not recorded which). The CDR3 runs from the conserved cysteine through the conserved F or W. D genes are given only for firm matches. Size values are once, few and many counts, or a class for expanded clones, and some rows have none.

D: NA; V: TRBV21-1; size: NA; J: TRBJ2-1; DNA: TGTGCCAGCAGCAAGGGTACAGGGGGGGAAACCTACAATGAGCAGTTCTTC; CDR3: CASSKGTGGETYNEQFF
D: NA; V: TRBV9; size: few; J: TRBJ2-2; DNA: TGTGCCAGCAGCGTAGTTCCGAGTTCGAACACCGGGGAGCTGTTTTTT; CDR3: CASSVVPSSNTGELFF
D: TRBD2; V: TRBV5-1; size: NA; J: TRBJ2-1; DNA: TGCGCCAGCAGCTTGTCTAGCGGGAGGGTAAATGAGCAGTTCTTC; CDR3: CASSLSSGRVNEQFF
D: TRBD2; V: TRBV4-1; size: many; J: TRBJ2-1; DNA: TGCGCCAGCAGCCAAATTAGCGGGGAGCGACCCTCCTTC; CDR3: CASSQISGERPSF
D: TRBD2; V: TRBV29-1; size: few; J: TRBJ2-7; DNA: TGCAGCGTTGCTCGCGGGACTAGCGGGAGTTACGAGCAGTACTTC; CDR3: CSVARGTSGSYEQYF
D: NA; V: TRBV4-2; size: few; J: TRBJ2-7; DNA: TGTGCCAGCAGCCCTTCTGGATTTTACGAGCAGTACTTC; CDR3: CASSPSGFYEQYF
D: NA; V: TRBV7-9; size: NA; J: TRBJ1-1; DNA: TGTGCCAGCAGCGCCCCTGGACAGTTAGATGGTGAAGCTTTCTTT; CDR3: CASSAPGQLDGEAFF
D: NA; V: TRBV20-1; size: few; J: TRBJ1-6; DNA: TGCAGTGCTAGAGGCGCCGACCTATATAATTCACCCCTCCACTTT; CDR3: CSARGADLYNSPLHF
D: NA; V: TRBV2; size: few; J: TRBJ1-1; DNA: TGTGCCAGTCACCGAACAGGGATAAGGGCTTTCTTT; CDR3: CASHRTGIRAFF
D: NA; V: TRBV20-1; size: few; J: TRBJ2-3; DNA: TGCAGTGCTAGTGTGGGCAGGTCAGATACGCAGTATTTT; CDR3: CSASVGRSDTQYF
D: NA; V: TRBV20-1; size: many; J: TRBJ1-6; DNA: TGCAGTCCTAGGGGGGGAGCTGATTCACCCCTCCACTTT; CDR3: CSPRGGADSPLHF
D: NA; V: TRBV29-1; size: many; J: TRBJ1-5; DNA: TGCAGCGTACAGGATAGTAACAATCAGCCCCAGCATTTT; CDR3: CSVQDSNNQPQHF
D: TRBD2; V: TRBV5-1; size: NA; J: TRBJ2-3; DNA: TGCGCCAGCAGCATATTTTCCGGGACTAACACAGATACGCAGTATTTT; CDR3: CASSIFSGTNTDTQYF
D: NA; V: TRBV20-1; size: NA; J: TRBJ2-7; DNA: TGCAGTGCTAGAGATGATGGCGGCCGTCCCCGGCGATGGTACTTC; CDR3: CSARDDGGRPRRWYF
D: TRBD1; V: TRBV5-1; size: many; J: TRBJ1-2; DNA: TGCGCCAGCAGCGCTTACAGGGGGCGAGATGGCTACACCTTC; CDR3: CASSAYRGRDGYTF
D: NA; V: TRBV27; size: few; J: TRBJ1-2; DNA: TGTGCCAGCAGTTTATATCCCCTACCCACTAACTATGGCTACACCTTC; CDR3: CASSLYPLPTNYGYTF
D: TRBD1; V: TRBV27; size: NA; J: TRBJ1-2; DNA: TGTGCCAGCGCCGGGACAGGGGTAGGCTATGGCTACACCTTC; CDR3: CASAGTGVGYGYTF
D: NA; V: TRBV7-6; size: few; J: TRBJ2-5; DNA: TGTGCCAGCAGCTTAGCGGCGGGGATACGGGGAGAGACCCAGTACTTC; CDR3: CASSLAAGIRGETQYF
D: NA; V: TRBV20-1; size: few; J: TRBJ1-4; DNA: TGCAGTGCTAGAGATCGTACAACTAATGAAAAACTGTTTTTT; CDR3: CSARDRTTNEKLFF
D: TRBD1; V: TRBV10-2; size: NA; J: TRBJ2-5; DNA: TGCGCCAGCAGTGAAAGCCAGGGGGCAAGAGAGACCCAGTACTTC; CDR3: CASSESQGARETQYF
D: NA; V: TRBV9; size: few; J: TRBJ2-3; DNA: TGTGCCAGCAGCGTAGAGGGACAAAGTACAGATACGCAGTATTTT; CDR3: CASSVEGQSTDTQYF
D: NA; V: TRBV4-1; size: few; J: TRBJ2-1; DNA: TGCGCCAGCAGGCATCTAGGGAAACTTTCCTACAATGAGCAGTTCTTC; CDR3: CASRHLGKLSYNEQFF
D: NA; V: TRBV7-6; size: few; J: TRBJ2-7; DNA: TGTGCCAGCAGCCGGAATGGGGCGAAATACGAGCAGTACTTC; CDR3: CASSRNGAKYEQYF
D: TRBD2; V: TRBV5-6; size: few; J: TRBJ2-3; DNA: TGTGCCAGCAGCTCGACTAGCAGCACAGATACGCAGTATTTT; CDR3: CASSSTSSTDTQYF
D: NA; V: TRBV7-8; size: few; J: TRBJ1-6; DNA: TGTGCCAGCAGCTTAGCGGGGATCCGCACGCTTACCCCGAATTCACCCCTCCACTTT; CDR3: CASSLAGIRTLTPNSPLHF
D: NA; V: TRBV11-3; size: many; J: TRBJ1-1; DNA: TGTGCCAGCAGCGAGGGGGGTCCTGAAGCTTTCTTT; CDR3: CASSEGGPEAFF
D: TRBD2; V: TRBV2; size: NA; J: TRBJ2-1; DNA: TGTGCCAGCAGGGAAAGCGGGGGGAGTATCTACAATGAGCAGTTCTTC; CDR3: CASRESGGSIYNEQFF
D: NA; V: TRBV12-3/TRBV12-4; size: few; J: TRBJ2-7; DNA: TGTGCCAGCAGTCCCCCGGCCCCCGGGGTCGGCCACGTCGAGCAGTACTTC; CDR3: CASSPPAPGVGHVEQYF
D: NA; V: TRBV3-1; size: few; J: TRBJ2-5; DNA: TGTGCCAGCAGCCAAGGACTTGCGGGCGAGACCCAGTACTTC; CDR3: CASSQGLAGETQYF
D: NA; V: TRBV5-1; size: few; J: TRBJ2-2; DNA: TGCGCCAGCAGGCAGGAGATCGGGGAGCTGTTTTTT; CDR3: CASRQEIGELFF
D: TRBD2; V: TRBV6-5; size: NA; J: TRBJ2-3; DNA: TGTGCCAGCAGACTAGCGGGGAGCACAGATACGCAGTATTTT; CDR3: CASRLAGSTDTQYF
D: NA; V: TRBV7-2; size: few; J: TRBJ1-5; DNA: TGTGCCAGCAGCTTAGCGGGGATAGGTACGCAGCCCCAGCATTTT; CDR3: CASSLAGIGTQPQHF
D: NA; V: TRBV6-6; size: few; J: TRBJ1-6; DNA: TGTGCCAGCAGCTCCGGGGAGAACAATTCACCCCTCCACTTT; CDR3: CASSSGENNSPLHF
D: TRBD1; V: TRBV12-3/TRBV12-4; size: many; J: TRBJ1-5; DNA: TGTGCCAGCAGTATACAGGGGAACAATCAGCCCCAGCATTTT; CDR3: CASSIQGNNQPQHF
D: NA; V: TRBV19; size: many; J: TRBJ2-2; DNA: TGTGCCAGTACCCCCCGGGGACGGTCCGGGGAGCTGTTTTTT; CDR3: CASTPRGRSGELFF
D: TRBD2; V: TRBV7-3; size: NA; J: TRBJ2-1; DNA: TGTGCCAGCAGCGTCTTCCCCGGGACTAGTTACAATGAGCAGTTCTTC; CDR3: CASSVFPGTSYNEQFF
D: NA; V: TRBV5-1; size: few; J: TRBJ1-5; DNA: TGCGCCAGCAGCTTGGATGAGTTGTGGGGCAATCAGCCCCAGCATTTT; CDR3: CASSLDELWGNQPQHF
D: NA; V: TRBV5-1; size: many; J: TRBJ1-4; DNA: TGCGCCAGCAGCTTGGAGCTTGCAACTAATGAAAAACTGTTTTTT; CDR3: CASSLELATNEKLFF